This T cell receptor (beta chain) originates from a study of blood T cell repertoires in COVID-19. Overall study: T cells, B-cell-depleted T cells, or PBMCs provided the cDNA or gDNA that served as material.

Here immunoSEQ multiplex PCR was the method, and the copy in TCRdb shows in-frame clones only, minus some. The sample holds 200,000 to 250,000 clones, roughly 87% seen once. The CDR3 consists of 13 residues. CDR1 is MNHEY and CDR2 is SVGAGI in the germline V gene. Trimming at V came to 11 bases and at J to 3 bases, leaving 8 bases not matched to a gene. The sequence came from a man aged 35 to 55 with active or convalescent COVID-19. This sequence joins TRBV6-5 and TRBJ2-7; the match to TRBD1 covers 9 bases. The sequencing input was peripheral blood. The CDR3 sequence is CAGMDRGYYEQYF. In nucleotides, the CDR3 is TGTGCCGGAATGGACAGGGGCTACTACGAGCAGTACTTC.